The clone carrying this T cell receptor (beta chain) was found many times. Germline V gives CDR1 SGHRS, CDR2 YFSETQ. V trimming: 5 bases; J trimming: 3 bases; junction bases outside the gene matches: 9. This CDR3 comprises 17 residues. This record comes from a study of Graves' ophthalmopathy and Graves' hyperthyroidism. RNA transcripts yielded amplified TCR beta CDR3 regions. HTBI primers were employed in first-round RT-PCR, then a second-round multiplex PCR followed. TCRdb reprocessed the multiplex PCR reads via MiXCR and lists one record per CDR3 protein. The data show a few hundred thousand distinct CDR3 sequences, with roughly 39% seen just once and about 4.2% held by the top ten.

Sequencing input: peripheral blood or thyroid tissue (not recorded which). The source is an adult man with Graves' hyperthyroidism. V and J are TRBV5-1 and TRBJ2-7, with TRBD2 matching over 15 bases. The CDR3 protein is CASRVGLAGGPSYEQYF. The CDR3 region has the DNA TGCGCCAGCAGAGTTGGACTAGCGGGAGGGCCAAGCTACGAGCAGTACTTC.